This TCR beta chain was found in a study of T cells in Graves' hyperthyroidism and ophthalmopathy. Regions amplified from RNA transcripts were the TCR beta CDR3 regions. Initially, a first-round RT-PCR of the TCR CDR3 employed the HTBI primer set. Using its own MiXCR run on the multiplex PCR reads, TCRdb lists one record per CDR3 protein. The sample includes hundreds of thousands of distinct CDR3 sequences, roughly 14% seen only once; the top ten take 3.5% to 4.5%. Germline CDR1 reads SGDLS; CDR2 reads YYNGEE. This CDR3 has 15 amino acids. The ends were cut back, 4 bases at V and 5 bases at J, with 19 bases in the middle. This clonotype was seen ten or more times.

V gene TRBV9 combines with J gene TRBJ2-7; D is uncertain. The clonotype originates from a woman aged 35 to 49 with Graves' ophthalmopathy. The material sequenced was blood. The CDR3 sequence is CASSRDVLLGHEQYF. The CDR3 DNA reads TGTGCCAGCAGCCGCGACGTTCTCCTTGGGCACGAGCAGTACTTC.